The sequence of this TCR beta chain was determined in a study of OX40 agonist ivuxolimab in advanced cancers. Study overall: Participants could have had prior anti-PD-1, anti-PD-L1 or anti-CTLA-4 therapy, and around 40% had some.

The CDR3 sequence is 15 residues long. Germline-derived CDR1 and CDR2 are MNHNS and SASEGT. V shed 1 base and J shed 8 bases, with 15 bases lying between them. Autoimmune disease history or systemic immunosuppression meant exclusion. The data were produced by immunoSEQ multiplex PCR, yet TCRdb's version contains in-frame clones alone and is incomplete. The sample has about 76,000 clones, around 85% seen once. The origin of this receptor is an adult with an advanced solid tumor such as melanoma, head and neck, liver or kidney cancer. This chain joins TRBV6-1 and TRBJ1-5; D uncertain. The sequences come from CD4+ or CD8+ T cells sorted from blood, collected in a trial of the OX40 agonist ivuxolimab. This chain's CDR3 is CASSEGLSIFEPQHF. DNA for the CDR3: TGTGCCAGCAGTGAAGGACTGTCAATTTTTGAGCCCCAGCATTTT.